This TCR beta chain was sequenced for a study of early T cells in non-severe SARS-CoV-2 infection. Whole-study context: The sequenced material was bulk RNA from unsorted whole blood, and its chains were unpaired.

As regards this clonotype: What it binds is not known.

General observations from the study: VDJdb matching, biased toward anti-spike CD8 responses, missed private and CD4 specificities.

Individual cDNA molecules received unique molecular identifiers. TCRdb recomputed calls from the 5' RACE reads with MiXCR, one row per CDR3 protein. In the table there are approximately 110,000 distinct CDR3 sequences, around 14% of which are singletons. The CDR3 totals 13 residues. The germline V and J ends were trimmed by 3 bases and 0 bases, with 3 bases remaining between them. The receptor was derived from an adult who was a healthcare worker with PCR-confirmed SARS-CoV-2 infection or an uninfected control (not recorded which). The sequencing sample was made of whole blood. The chain joins TRBV12-3 or TRBV12-4 to TRBJ1-3; D is undetermined. The CDR3 DNA is TGTGCCAGCAGTTTGGACTCTGGAAACACCATATATTTT. It is translated as CASSLDSGNTIYF.